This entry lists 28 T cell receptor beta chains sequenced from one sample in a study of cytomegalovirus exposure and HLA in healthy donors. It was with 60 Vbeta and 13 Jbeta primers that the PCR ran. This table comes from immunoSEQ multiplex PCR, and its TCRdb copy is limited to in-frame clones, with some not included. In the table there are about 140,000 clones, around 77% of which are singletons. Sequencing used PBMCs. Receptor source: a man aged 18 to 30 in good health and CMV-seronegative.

CDR3 coding DNA: TGTGCCAGCAGGGTAGACAGGGGGCCGGTGGAGACCCAGTACTTC. It specifies CASRVDRGPVETQYF. The rearrangement links TRBV6-1 to TRBJ2-5; 10 positions agree with TRBD1. Germline V gene data show CDR1 as MNHNS and CDR2 as SASEGT. V lost 6 bases to trimming and J lost 5 bases; unmatched junction nucleotides: 9. CDR3 length: 15 amino acids.

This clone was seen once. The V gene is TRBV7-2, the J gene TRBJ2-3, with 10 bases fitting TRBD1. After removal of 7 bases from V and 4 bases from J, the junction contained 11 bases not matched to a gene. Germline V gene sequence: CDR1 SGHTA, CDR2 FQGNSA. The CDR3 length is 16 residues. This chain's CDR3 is CASISDRGDSADTQYF. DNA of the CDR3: TGTGCCAGCATATCGGACAGGGGGGATTCAGCAGATACGCAGTATTTT.

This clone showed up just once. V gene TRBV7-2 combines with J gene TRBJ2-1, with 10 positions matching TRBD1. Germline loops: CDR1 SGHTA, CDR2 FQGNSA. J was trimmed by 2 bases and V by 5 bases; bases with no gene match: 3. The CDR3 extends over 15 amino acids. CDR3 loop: CASSRDRGTYNEQFF. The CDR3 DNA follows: TGTGCCAGCAGCCGGGACAGGGGCACCTACAATGAGCAGTTCTTC. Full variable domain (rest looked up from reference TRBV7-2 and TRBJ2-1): GAGVSQSPSNKVTEKGKDVELRCDPISGHTALYWYRQSLGQGLEFLIYFQGNSAPDKSGLPSDRFSAERTGGSVSTLTIQRTQQEDSAVYLCASSRDRGTYNEQFFGPGTRLTVL.

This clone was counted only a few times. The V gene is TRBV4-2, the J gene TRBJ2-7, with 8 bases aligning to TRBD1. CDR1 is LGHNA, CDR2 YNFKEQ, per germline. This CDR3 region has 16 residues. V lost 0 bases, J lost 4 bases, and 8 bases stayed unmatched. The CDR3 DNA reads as TGTGCCAGCAGCCAAGAACAAGGACAGGGCAGGTACGAGCAGTACTTC. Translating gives CASSQEQGQGRYEQYF.

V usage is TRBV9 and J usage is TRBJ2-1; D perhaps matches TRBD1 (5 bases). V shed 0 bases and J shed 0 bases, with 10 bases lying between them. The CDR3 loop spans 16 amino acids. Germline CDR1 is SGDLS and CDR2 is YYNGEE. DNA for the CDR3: TGTGCCAGCAGCGTAGCAGGGCAGAGCTCCTACAATGAGCAGTTCTTC. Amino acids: CASSVAGQSSYNEQFF.

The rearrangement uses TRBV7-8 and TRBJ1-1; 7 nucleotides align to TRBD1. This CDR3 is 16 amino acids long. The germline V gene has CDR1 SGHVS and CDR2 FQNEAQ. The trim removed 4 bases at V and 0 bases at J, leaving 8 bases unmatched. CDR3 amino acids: CASSYLTGSLNTEAFF. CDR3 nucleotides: TGTGCCAGCAGCTACCTGACAGGGTCGTTGAACACTGAAGCTTTCTTT.

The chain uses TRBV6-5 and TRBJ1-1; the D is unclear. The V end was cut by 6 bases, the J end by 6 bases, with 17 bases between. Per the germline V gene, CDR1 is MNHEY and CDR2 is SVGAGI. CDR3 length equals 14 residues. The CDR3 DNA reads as TGTGCCAGCAGCAGCTTAGCCAAGCCCCCTGAAGCTTTCTTT. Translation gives CASSSLAKPPEAFF.

The chain's CDR3 is CAWSVRYGFRGTLNEKLFF. DNA of the CDR3: TGTGCCTGGAGTGTACGGTACGGGTTCCGGGGAACTCTTAATGAAAAACTGTTTTTT. The V gene is TRBV30, the J gene TRBJ1-4; D unresolved. CDR3 length: 19 amino acids. Trimming stripped 0 bases from V and 4 bases from J, with 24 bases between. Germline V gene lookup returns CDR1 GTSNPN and CDR2 SVGIG (reference sequence).

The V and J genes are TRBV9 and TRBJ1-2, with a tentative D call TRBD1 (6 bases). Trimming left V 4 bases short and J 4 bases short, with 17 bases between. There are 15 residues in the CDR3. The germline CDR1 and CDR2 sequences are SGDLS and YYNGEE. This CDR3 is CASSLQGSGPYGYTF. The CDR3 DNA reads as TGTGCCAGCAGCCTCCAGGGGTCAGGTCCCTATGGCTACACCTTC.

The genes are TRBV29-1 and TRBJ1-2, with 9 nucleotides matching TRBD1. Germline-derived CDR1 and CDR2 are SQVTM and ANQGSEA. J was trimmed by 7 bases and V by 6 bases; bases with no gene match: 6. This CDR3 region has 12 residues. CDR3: CSVTTGGSGYTF. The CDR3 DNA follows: TGCAGCGTCACTACAGGGGGCAGTGGCTACACCTTC.

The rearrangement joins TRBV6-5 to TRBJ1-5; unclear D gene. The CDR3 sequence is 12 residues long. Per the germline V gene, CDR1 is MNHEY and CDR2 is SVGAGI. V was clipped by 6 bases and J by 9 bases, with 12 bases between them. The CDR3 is CASSSRAGPQHF. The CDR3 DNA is TGTGCCAGCAGCTCGAGGGCGGGGCCCCAGCATTTT.

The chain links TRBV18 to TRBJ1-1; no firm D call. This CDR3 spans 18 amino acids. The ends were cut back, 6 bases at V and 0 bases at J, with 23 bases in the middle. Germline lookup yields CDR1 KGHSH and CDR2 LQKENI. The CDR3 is CASSLVPRQDHMNTEAFF. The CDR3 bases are TGTGCCAGCTCCTTGGTCCCCCGGCAGGATCACATGAACACTGAAGCTTTCTTT.

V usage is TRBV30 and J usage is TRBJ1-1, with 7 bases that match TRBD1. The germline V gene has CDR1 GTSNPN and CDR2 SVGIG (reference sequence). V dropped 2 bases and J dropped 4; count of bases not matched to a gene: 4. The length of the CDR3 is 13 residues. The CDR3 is CAWSIQGSTEAFF. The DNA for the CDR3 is TGTGCCTGGAGTATACAGGGGAGCACTGAAGCTTTCTTT.

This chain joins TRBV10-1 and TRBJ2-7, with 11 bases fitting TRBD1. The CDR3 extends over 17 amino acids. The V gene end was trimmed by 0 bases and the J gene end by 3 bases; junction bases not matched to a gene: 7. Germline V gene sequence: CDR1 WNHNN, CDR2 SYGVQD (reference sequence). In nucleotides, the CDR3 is TGCGCCAGCAGTGAGTCGAAAGGGGGACAGGGGGGCTACGAGCAGTACTTC. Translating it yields CASSESKGGQGGYEQYF.

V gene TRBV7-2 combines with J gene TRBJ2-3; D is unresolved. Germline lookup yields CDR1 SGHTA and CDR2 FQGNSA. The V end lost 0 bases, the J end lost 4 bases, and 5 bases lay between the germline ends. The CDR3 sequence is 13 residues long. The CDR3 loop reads CASSLAGADTQYF. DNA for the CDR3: TGTGCCAGCAGCTTAGCGGGCGCAGATACGCAGTATTTT.

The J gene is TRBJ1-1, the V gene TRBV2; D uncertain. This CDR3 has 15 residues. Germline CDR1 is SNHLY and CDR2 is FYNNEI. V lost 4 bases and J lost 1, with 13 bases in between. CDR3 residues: CASSAYGVQNTEAFF. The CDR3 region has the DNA TGTGCCAGCAGTGCCTATGGAGTTCAGAACACTGAAGCTTTCTTT. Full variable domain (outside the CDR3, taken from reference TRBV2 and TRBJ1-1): EPEVTQTPSHQVTQMGQEVILRCVPISNHLYFYWYRQILGQKVEFLVSFYNNEISEKSEIFDDQFSVERPDGSNFTLKIRSTKLEDSAMYFCASSAYGVQNTEAFFGQGTRLTVV.

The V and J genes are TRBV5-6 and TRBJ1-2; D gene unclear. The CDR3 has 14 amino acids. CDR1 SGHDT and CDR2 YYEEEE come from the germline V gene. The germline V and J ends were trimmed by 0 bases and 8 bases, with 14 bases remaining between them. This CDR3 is CASSLGARPRGYTF. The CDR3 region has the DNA TGTGCCAGCAGCTTGGGGGCCCGCCCCAGAGGCTACACCTTC.

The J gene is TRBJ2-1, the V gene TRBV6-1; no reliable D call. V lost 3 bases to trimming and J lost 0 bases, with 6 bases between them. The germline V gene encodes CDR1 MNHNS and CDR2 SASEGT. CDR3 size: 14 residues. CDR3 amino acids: CASSEGSSYNEQFF. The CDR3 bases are TGTGCCAGCAGTGAGGGCAGCTCCTACAATGAGCAGTTCTTC.

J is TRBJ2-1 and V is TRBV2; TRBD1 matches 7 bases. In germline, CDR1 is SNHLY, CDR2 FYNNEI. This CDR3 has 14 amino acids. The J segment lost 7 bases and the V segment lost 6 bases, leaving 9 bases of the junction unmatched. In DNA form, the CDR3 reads TGTGCCAGCAGCGTTTTTTCACAGGGGAATGAGCAGTTCTTC. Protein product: CASSVFSQGNEQFF.

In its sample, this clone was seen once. CDR3 bases: TGTGCCAGCAGCCAAGACCCTTCAGCGGGGGGGAATACAGATACGCAGTATTTT. Protein sequence: CASSQDPSAGGNTDTQYF. V gene TRBV14 combines with J gene TRBJ2-3; 10 nucleotides line up with TRBD2. The length of the CDR3 is 18 residues. V trimming: 0 bases; J trimming: 3 bases; junction bases outside the gene matches: 9. Germline V gene data show CDR1 as SGHDN and CDR2 as FVKESK.

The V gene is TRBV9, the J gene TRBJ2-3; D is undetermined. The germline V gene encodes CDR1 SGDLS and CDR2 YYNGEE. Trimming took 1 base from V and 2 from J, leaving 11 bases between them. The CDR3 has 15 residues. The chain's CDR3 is CASSVSPFLTDTQYF. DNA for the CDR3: TGTGCCAGCAGCGTATCCCCTTTTCTCACAGATACGCAGTATTTT.

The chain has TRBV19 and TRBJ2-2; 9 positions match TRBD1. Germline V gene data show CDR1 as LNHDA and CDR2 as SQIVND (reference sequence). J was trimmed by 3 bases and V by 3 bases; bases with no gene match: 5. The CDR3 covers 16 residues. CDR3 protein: CASSIRGTGYTGELFF. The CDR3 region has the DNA TGTGCCAGTAGTATCCGCGGGACAGGGTACACCGGGGAGCTGTTTTTT. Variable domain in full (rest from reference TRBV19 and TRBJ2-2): DGGITQSPKYLFRKEGQNVTLSCEQNLNHDAMYWYRQDPGQGLRLIYYSQIVNDFQKGDIAEGYSVSREKKESFPLTVTSAQKNPTAFYLCASSIRGTGYTGELFFGEGSRLTVL.

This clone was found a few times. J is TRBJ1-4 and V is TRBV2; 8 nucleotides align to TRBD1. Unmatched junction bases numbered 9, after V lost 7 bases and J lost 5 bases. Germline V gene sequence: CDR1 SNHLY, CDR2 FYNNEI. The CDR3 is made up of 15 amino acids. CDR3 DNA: TGTGCCAGCAAACAGGGACAGGTCATAAATGAAAAACTGTTTTTT. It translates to CASKQGQVINEKLFF.

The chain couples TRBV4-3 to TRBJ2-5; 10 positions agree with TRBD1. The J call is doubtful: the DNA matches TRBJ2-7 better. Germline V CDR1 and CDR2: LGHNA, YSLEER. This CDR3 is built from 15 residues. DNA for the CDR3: TGCGCCAGCAGCCATCGGACAGGGGGTAACTACGAGCAGTACTTC. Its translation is CASSHRTGGNYEQYF.

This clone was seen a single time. The CDR3 region is CASSATSGGGRYGYTF. The CDR3 bases are TGTGCCAGCAGCGCCACTTCCGGCGGGGGCAGGTATGGCTACACCTTC. V and J are TRBV7-9 and TRBJ1-2, with D perhaps TRBD1 (6 bases). CDR3 length: 16 amino acids. The V gene's germline CDR1 is SEHNR and CDR2 FQNEAQ (reference sequence). Trimming shortened V by 5 bases and J by 5 bases, and 21 bases separated the two germline ends.

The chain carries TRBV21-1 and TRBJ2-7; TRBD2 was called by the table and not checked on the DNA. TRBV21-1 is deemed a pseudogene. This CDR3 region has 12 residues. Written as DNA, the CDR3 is TGTGCCAGCAGCCCCTTCTGCTACGAGCAGTACTTC. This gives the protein CASSPFCYEQYF.

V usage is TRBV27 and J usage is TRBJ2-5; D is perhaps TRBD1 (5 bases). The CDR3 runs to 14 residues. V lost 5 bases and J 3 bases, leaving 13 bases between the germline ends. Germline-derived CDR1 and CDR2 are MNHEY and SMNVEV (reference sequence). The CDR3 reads CASSPKGWKETQYF. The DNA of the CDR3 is TGTGCCAGCAGTCCAAAGGGGTGGAAAGAGACCCAGTACTTC.

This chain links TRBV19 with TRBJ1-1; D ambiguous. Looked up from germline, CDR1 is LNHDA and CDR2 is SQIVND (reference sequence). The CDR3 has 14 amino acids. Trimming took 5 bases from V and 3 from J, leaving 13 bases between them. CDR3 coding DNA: TGTGCCAGTAGTGGGGAGGGATTTTACACTGAAGCTTTCTTT. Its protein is CASSGEGFYTEAFF.